This paragraph reports one T cell receptor beta chain. Its antigen is still unknown. No clone much larger than this one lies a single base away; base qualities are absent. The donors belonged to the validation cohort of approximately 130 subjects, which was separate from the roughly 670-subject first cohort. Trimming removed 1 base from V and 2 bases from J, leaving 10 bases between the germline ends. From the cysteine through the phenylalanine, the CDR3 covers 15 amino acids. The CDR3 DNA has 45 bases and is translated from base 1. The germline V gene (reference sequence) supplies CDR1 SGHNT and CDR2 YYREEE. Libraries came from the immunoSEQ multiplex PCR assay. Per the source publication's procedure: A statistical classification framework was built for diagnosing cytomegalovirus status from the catalog of TCR beta chain sequences. TCRdb's version of the immuneACCESS table is confined to in-frame rearrangements and falls short of the full clone set. An unresolved V gene accounts for under half of the shortfall where checked; the remainder is of unknown origin. That table is the source of V, J and clone size, and D and trimming were worked out from the DNA. The table for this sample lists 100,000 to 150,000 clones; roughly 89% of them were counted only once. The ten biggest clones cover approximately 3.3% of the sample.

The data were taken from a study of cytomegalovirus exposure and HLA in healthy donors (dated by TCRdb to about 2017). A note on the overall study: The 670 or so repertoires of the first cohort and the 120 or so validation repertoires were produced on the same platform, according to a later analysis. The study was designed to test whether signatures of past pathogen exposure could be identified by cataloging public T cell receptors. In addition to the first cohort of around 670 subjects, a separate validation cohort of 120 different subjects was used. High-throughput TCR immunosequencing, statistical association of individual TCRs with disease status, and machine learning were combined to predict cytomegalovirus infection status.

On the study overall, not on this receptor specifically: In vitro tests confirmed that a few of the cytomegalovirus-associated TCR beta chains recognize cytomegalovirus antigens. The study listed 150 to 200 TCR beta chains as associated with cytomegalovirus. In a later analysis, TCRs clustered in the first cohort were found to also tend to co-occur in the roughly 120 validation repertoires, with over 90% of cluster scores above 0. It was suggested by the authors that the approach could potentially be generalized to other disease states and immunological phenotypes. All 120 or so repertoires were used to score co-occurrence in the validation cohort in a later analysis, because that analysis had no HLA typing for the cohort. The classifier was reported to diagnose cytomegalovirus status with high specificity and sensitivity in both the original cohort and the validation cohort. Most TCR sequences were observed very rarely across donors, whereas some public TCRs were present in many individuals.

The rearranged segments are TRBV5-4 and TRBJ1-3; no D gene call is confident. This clonotype was sampled from a man aged 30 to 39 in good health and CMV-seronegative. The source material was PBMCs. The DNA sequence follows: TGTGCCAGCAGCTTGTCTATGGGCCCTGGAAACACCATATATTTT. This encodes CASSLSMGPGNTIYF.